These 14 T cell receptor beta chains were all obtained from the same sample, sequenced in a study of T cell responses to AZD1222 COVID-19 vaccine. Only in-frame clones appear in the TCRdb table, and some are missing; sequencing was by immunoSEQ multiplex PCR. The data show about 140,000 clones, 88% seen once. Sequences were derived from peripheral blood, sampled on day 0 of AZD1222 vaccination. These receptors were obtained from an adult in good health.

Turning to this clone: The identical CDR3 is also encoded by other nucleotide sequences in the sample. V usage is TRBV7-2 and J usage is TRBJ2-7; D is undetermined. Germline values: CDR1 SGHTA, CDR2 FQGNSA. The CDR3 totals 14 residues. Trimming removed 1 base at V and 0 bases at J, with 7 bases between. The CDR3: CASSLGQHSYEQYF. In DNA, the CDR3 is TGTGCCAGCAGCTTAGGGCAACACTCCTACGAGCAGTACTTC.

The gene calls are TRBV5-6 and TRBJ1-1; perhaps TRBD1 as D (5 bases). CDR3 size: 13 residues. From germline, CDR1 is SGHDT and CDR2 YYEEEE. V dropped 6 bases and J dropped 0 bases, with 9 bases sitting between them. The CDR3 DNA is TGTGCCAGCAACACAGGTTTGAACACTGAAGCTTTCTTT. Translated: CASNTGLNTEAFF.

The CDR3 region has the DNA TGTGCCAGCAGCCCGTCTGGGGCCAACGTCCTGACTTTC. Protein sequence: CASSPSGANVLTF. J is TRBJ2-6 and V is TRBV11-2; D unclear. Germline CDR1 and CDR2: SGHAT and FQNNGV. The ends were cut back, 5 bases at V and 1 base at J, with 3 bases in the middle. This CDR3 is built from 13 residues.

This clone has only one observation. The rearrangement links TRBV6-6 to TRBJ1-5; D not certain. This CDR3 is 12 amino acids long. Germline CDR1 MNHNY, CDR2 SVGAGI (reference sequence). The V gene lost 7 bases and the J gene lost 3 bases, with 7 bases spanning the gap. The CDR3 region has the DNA TGTGCCAGCATGGGCGACAATCAGCCCCAGCATTTT. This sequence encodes CASMGDNQPQHF.

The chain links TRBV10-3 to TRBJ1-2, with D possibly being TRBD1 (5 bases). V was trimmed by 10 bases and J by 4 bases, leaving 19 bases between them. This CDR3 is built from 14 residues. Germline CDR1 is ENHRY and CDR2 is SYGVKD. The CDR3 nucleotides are TGTGCCACTTCGGCGACAGTCGAACTCTATGGCTACACCTTC. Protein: CATSATVELYGYTF.

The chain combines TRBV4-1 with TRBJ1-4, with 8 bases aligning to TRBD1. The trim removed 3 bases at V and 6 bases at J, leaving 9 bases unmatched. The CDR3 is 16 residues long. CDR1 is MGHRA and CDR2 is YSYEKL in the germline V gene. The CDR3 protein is CASSQGRTGSDEKLFF. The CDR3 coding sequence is TGCGCCAGCAGCCAGGGAAGGACAGGGAGTGATGAAAAACTGTTTTTT.

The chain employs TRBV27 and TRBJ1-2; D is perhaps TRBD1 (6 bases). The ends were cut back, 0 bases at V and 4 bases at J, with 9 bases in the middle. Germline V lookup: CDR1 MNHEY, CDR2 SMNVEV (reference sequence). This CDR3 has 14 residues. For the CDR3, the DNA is TGTGCCAGCAGTTTATCGACAGGCAGCTATGGCTACACCTTC. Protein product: CASSLSTGSYGYTF.

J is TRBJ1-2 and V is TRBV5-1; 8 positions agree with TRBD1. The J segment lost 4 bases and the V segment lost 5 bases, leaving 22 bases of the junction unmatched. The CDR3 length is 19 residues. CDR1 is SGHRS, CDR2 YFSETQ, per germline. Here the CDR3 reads CASREGQGWGDKSVYGYTF. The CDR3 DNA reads TGCGCCAGCAGGGAAGGACAGGGCTGGGGAGACAAATCAGTCTATGGCTACACCTTC.

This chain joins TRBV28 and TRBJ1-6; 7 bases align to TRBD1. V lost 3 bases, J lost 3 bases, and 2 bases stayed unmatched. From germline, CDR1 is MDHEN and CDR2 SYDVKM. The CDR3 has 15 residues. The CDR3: CASSLGQFYNSPLHF. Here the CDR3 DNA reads TGTGCCAGCAGTTTGGGACAGTTCTATAATTCACCCCTCCACTTT.

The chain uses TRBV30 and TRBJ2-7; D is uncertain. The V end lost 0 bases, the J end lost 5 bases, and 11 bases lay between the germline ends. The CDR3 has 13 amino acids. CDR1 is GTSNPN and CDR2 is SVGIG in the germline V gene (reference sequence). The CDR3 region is CAWSVWAFNEQYF. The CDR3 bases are TGTGCCTGGAGTGTCTGGGCCTTCAACGAGCAGTACTTC.

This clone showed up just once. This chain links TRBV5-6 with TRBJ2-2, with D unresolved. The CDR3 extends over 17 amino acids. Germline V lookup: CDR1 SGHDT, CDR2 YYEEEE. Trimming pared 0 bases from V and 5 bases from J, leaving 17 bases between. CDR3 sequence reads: CASSLVAWATRTGELFF. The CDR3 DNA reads TGTGCCAGCAGCTTGGTCGCTTGGGCCACGAGAACCGGGGAGCTGTTTTTT.

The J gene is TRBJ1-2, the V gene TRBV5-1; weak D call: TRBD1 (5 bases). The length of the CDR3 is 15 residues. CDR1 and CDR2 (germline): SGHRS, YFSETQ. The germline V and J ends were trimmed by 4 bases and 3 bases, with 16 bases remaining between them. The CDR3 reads CASSDDSSWDYGYTF. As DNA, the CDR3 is TGCGCCAGCAGCGACGACAGCTCCTGGGACTATGGCTACACCTTC.

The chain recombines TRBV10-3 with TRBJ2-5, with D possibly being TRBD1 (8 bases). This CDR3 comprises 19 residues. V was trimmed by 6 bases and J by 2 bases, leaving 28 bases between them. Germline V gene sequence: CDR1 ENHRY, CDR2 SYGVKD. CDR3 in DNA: TGTGCCATCAGCGGCCGCTTCTTACAACAGGGGGAGGGGCAAGAGACCCAGTACTTC. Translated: CAISGRFLQQGEGQETQYF.

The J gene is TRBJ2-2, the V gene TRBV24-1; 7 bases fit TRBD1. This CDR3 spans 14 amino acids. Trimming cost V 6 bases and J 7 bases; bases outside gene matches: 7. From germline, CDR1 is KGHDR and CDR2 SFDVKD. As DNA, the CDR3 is TGTGCCACCAGTAACAGGGGTGGTGACGGGGAGCTGTTTTTT. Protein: CATSNRGGDGELFF.